The following is a T cell receptor (beta chain) sequence with its context. These data originate in a study of blood T cell repertoires in COVID-19. On the study more broadly: Donors in the United States, Italy and Spain gave samples during acute or convalescent COVID-19. T cells, B-cell-depleted T cells, or PBMCs supplied cDNA or gDNA.

Germline CDR1 is LNHDA and CDR2 is SQIVND (reference sequence). This CDR3 comprises 14 residues. The germline V and J ends were trimmed by 7 bases and 1 base, with 11 bases remaining between them. Per the study methods: Estimated nucleated cell counts came from reference gene primer amplification. Using immunoSEQ multiplex PCR, the repertoire was profiled, and TCRdb retains in-frame clones only, with some absent. V and J calls and clone size are those listed in that table; D and trimming were worked out from the DNA. The data hold over 95,000 clones, with 84% observed a single time. This clonotype was sampled from a woman aged 40 to 50 with acute or convalescent COVID-19. Sequenced material: peripheral blood. The chain has TRBV19 and TRBJ1-5; D call uncertain. CDR3 in DNA: TGTGCCAGTATCCAGACCGGGAGCAATCAGCCCCAGCATTTT. The encoded protein is CASIQTGSNQPQHF. Using reference TRBV19 and TRBJ1-5 for the parts outside the CDR3, the full variable domain is DGGITQSPKYLFRKEGQNVTLSCEQNLNHDAMYWYRQDPGQGLRLIYYSQIVNDFQKGDIAEGYSVSREKKESFPLTVTSAQKNPTAFYLCASIQTGSNQPQHFGDGTRLSIL.